This TCR beta chain was identified in a study of shared clonotypes between healthy human individuals. CDR1 is MDHEN, CDR2 SYDVKM, per germline. The CDR3 has 11 amino acids. The V end was cut by 3 bases, the J end by 8 bases, with 7 bases between. The material for each subset, its genomic DNA, was split evenly across several immunoSEQ plates. The data were produced by immunoSEQ multiplex PCR, yet TCRdb's version contains in-frame clones alone and is incomplete. This sample has about 1,900,000 clones, with less than 95% found just once. CD45RO-negative CD8 cells positively selected for CCR7 made up the naive population, which excluded terminally differentiated effector memory CD45RA+ cells. The study enrolled healthy HIV-negative adults without recent acute infections or vaccinations as donors.

The origin of this receptor is a man aged 18-30 years in good health. Specimen: naive CD8+ T cells sorted from blood. V gene TRBV28 combines with J gene TRBJ1-1; D is unresolved. Here the CDR3 DNA reads TGTGCCAGCAGTTTGGGGTGGGAAGCTTTCTTT. It specifies CASSLGWEAFF.